This T cell receptor (beta chain) stems from a study of tumor-infiltrating lymphocytes in primary liver carcinoma. This clonotype was recorded only once. The CDR3 ends on some other residue instead of the conserved phenylalanine or tryptophan, so this is likely a read error. The DNA is left out, because the CDR3 cannot be placed on it with certainty; the CDR3 is given as TCRdb lists it. Co-extracting RNA and DNA was done with about 17-30 mg of unsorted bulk tissue as input. With termini counted, the CDR3 has 15 amino acids. Total RNA (around 500 ng) served as template for TCR beta cDNA synthesis primed by a constant-region primer. Sequencing libraries for TCR beta derived from three nested multiplex PCR rounds that used slightly modified ARM-PCR. Amplification in the first two PCR rounds was performed using TRBV1-TRBV30 forward primers and a C-beta reverse primer for around 10 cycles each. Using its own MiXCR run on the multiplex PCR reads, TCRdb lists one record per CDR3 protein. The sample has tens of thousands of distinct CDR3 sequences; roughly two thirds are singletons.

Material for sequencing was liver tumor tissue from sampling region 4. Indicated subset: tumor region T4, right-lateral pole. The receptor was isolated from a man aged 40-50 years with primary liver carcinoma and hepatitis B virus infection. This sequence joins TRBV12-3 or TRBV12-4 and TRBJ1-6. The CDR3 reads CASSPRDFDNSPLHL.